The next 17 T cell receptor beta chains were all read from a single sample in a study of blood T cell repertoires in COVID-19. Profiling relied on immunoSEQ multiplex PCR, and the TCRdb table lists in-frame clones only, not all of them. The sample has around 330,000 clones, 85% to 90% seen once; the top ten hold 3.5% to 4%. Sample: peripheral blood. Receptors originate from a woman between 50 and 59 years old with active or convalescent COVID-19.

The DNA of the CDR3 is TGTGCCAGCAGTTGGCTCAGCGGGGAAAACATTCAGTACTTC. It is translated as CASSWLSGENIQYF. The gene calls are TRBV28 and TRBJ2-4; 7 positions match TRBD2. The CDR3 runs to 14 residues. V shed 4 bases, J shed 5 bases, and the junction held 5 bases outside the gene matches. Per the germline V gene, CDR1 is MDHEN and CDR2 is SYDVKM. The full variable domain, in which reference TRBV28 and TRBJ2-4 provide the parts outside the CDR3, is DVKVTQSSRYLVKRTGEKVFLECVQDMDHENMFWYRQDPGLGLRLIYFSYDVKMKEKGDIPEGYSVSREKKERFSLILESASTNQTSMYLCASSWLSGENIQYFGAGTRLSVL.

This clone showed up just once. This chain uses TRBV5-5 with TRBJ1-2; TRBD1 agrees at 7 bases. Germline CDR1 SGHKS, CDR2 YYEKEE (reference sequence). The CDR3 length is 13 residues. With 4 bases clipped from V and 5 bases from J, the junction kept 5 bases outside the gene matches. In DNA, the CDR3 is TGTGCCAGCAGCCCGGGACAGAGGTATGGCTACACCTTC. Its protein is CASSPGQRYGYTF.

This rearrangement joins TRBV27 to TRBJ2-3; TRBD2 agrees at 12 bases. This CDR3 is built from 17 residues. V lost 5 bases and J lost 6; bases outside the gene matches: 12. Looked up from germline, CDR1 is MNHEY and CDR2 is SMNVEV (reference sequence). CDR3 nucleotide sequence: TGTGCCAGCAGTGCCGAAAGACTAGCGGGAGCGTGGGATACGCAGTATTTT. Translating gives CASSAERLAGAWDTQYF.

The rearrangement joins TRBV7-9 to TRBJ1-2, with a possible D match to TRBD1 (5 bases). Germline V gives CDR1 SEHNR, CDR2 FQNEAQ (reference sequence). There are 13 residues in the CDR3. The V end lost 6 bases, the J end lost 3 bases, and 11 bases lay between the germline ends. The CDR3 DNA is TGTGCCAGCAGGGACGACAGCTACTATGGCTACACCTTC. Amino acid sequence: CASRDDSYYGYTF.

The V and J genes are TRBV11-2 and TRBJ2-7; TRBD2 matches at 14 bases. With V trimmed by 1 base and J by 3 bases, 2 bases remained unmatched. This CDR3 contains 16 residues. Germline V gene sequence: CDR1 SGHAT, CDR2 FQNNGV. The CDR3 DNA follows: TGTGCCAGCAGCTTAGTGGGACTAGCGGGAGTCTACGAGCAGTACTTC. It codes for CASSLVGLAGVYEQYF.

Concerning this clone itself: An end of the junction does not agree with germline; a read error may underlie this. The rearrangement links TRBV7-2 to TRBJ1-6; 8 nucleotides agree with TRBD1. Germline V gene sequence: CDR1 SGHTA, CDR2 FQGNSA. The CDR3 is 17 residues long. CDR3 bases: TGTGCCAGCAGCCTAGCCTGGGACAGGCTCCATAATTCACCCCTCCACTTT. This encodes CASSLAWDRLHNSPLHF. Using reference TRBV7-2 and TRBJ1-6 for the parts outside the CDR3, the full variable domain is GAGVSQSPSNKVTEKGKDVELRCDPISGHTALYWYRQSLGQGLEFLIYFQGNSAPDKSGLPSDRFSAERTGGSVSTLTIQRTQQEDSAVYLCASSLAWDRLHNSPLHFGNGTRLTVT.

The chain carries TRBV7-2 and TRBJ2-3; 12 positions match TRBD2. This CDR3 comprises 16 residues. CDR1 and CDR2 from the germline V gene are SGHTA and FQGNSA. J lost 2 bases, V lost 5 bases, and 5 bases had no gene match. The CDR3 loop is CASSPLAGGTTDTQYF. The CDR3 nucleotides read TGTGCCAGCAGCCCGCTAGCGGGGGGGACCACAGATACGCAGTATTTT.

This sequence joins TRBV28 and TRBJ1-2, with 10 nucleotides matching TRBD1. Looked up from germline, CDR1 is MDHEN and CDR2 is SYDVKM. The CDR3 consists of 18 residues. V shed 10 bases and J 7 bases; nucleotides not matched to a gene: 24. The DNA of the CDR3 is TGTGCCATCTCCACTCCGGGACAGGGGTATCGTGGTGGGGGTGGCTACACCTTC. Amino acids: CAISTPGQGYRGGGGYTF.

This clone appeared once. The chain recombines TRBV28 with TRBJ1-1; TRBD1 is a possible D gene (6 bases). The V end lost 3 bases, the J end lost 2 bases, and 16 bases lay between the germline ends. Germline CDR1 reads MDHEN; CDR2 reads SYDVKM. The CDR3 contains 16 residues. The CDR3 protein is CASSFHRVIDNTEAFF. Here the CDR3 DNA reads TGTGCCAGCAGTTTCCACAGGGTAATCGATAACACTGAAGCTTTCTTT.

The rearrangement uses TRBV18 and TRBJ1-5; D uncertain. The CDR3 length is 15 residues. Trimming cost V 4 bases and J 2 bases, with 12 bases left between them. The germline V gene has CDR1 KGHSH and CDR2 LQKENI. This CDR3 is CASSRSVGGNQPQHF. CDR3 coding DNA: TGTGCCAGCTCACGCTCGGTCGGGGGCAATCAGCCCCAGCATTTT.

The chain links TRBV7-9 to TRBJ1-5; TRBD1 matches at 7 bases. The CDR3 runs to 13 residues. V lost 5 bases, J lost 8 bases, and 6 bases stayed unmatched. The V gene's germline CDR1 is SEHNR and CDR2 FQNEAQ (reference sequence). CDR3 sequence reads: CASSGLQGEPQHF. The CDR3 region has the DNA TGTGCCAGCAGCGGACTGCAGGGGGAGCCCCAGCATTTT.

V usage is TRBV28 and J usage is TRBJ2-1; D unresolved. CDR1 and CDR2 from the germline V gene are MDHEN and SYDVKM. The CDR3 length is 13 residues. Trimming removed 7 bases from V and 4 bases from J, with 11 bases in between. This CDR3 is CASMAPGYNEQFF. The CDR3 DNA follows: TGTGCCAGCATGGCGCCCGGGTACAATGAGCAGTTCTTC.

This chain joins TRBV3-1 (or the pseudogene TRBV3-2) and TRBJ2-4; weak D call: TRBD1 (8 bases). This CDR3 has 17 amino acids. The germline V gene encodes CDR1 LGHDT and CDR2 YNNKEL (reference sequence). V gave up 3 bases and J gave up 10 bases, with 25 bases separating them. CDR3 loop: CASSQGGTGGFEGIQYF. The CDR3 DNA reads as TGTGCCAGCAGCCAGGGGGGGACAGGAGGTTTCGAGGGAATTCAGTACTTC.

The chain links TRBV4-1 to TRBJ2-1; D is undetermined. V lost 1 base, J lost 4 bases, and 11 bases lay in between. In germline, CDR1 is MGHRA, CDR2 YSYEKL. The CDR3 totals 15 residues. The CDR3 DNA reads TGCGCCAGCAGCCAAGGTCGACTGGATTACAATGAGCAGTTCTTC. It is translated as CASSQGRLDYNEQFF.

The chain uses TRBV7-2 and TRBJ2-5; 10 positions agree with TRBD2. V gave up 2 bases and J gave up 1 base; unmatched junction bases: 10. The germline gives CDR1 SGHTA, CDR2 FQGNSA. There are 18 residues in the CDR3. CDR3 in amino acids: CASSLRRGTSATQETQYF. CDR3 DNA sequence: TGTGCCAGCAGCTTAAGGCGGGGGACTAGCGCCACCCAAGAGACCCAGTACTTC.

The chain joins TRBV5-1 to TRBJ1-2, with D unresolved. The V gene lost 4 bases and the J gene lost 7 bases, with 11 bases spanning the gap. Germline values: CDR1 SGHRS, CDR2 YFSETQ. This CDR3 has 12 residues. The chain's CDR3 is CASSPSSSGYTF. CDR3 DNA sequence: TGCGCCAGCAGCCCCTCTAGTAGTGGCTACACCTTC.

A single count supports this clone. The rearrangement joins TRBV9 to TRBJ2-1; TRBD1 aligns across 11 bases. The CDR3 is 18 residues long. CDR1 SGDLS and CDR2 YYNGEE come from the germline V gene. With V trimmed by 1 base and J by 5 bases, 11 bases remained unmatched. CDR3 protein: CASSVRGQGAGGHNEQFF. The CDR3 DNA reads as TGTGCCAGCAGCGTACGAGGACAGGGGGCCGGGGGGCACAATGAGCAGTTCTTC.